The 23 T cell receptor beta chains listed next were all sequenced from one sample in a study of blood T cell repertoires in COVID-19. Libraries were prepared by immunoSEQ multiplex PCR; TCRdb keeps only in-frame clonotypes and omits some of them. Of 250,000 to 300,000 clones listed, roughly 80% are singletons. The sequenced sample consisted of PBMCs or T cells enriched from blood (not recorded which). All receptors derive from a man aged 35 to 55 who had been exposed to COVID-19.

CDR3 in DNA: TGCGCCAGCAGCCCGGGGGAGACCCAGTACTTC. Translating it yields CASSPGETQYF. The genes are TRBV5-1 and TRBJ2-5; TRBD2 is a possible D gene (5 bases). This CDR3 contains 11 residues. With 4 bases removed from V and 5 bases from J, the gap between germline ends came to 6 bases. The germline V gene has CDR1 SGHRS and CDR2 YFSETQ.

The genes are TRBV2 and TRBJ1-2; no clear D gene. Germline assignment: CDR1 SNHLY and CDR2 FYNNEI. Trimming removed 7 bases at V and 5 bases at J, with 14 bases between. The CDR3 spans 13 residues. The CDR3 here is CASIPATGYGYTF. CDR3 DNA sequence: TGTGCCAGCATCCCCGCGACGGGGTATGGCTACACCTTC.

This clone was seen a few times. The chain employs TRBV25-1 and TRBJ2-7; maybe TRBD2 (7 bases). Germline loops: CDR1 MGHDK, CDR2 SYGVNS. Trimming removed 1 base at V and 2 bases at J, with 15 bases between. This CDR3 contains 16 residues. CDR3 nucleotide sequence: TGTGCCAGCAGTGAATCTGGGAGGGGGTCGACCTACGAGCAGTACTTC. Its translation is CASSESGRGSTYEQYF.

The DNA for the CDR3 is TGCGCCAGCAGCCTCACAGATACGCAGTATTTT. The encoded protein is CASSLTDTQYF. The chain uses TRBV5-1 and TRBJ2-3, with D hard to call. Germline lookup yields CDR1 SGHRS and CDR2 YFSETQ. This CDR3 has 11 amino acids. The V end was cut by 4 bases, the J end by 2 bases, with 2 bases between.

The count of this clone is one. CDR3 region: CASSPTGSGTSGIETQYF. In nucleotides, the CDR3 is TGTGCCAGCAGCCCGACAGGGTCAGGGACTAGCGGGATAGAGACCCAGTACTTC. This rearrangement joins TRBV7-9 to TRBJ2-5, with TRBD2 identical over 13 bases. Germline loops: CDR1 SEHNR, CDR2 FQNEAQ (reference sequence). J was trimmed by 4 bases and V by 5 bases; bases with no gene match: 13. The CDR3 is made up of 18 amino acids.

This sequence joins TRBV12-3 or TRBV12-4 and TRBJ2-2; 8 bases fit TRBD2. The CDR3 is 13 residues long. J gave up 6 bases and V 7 bases, and 4 bases lay outside the gene matches. The CDR3 region is CASTRTSSGELFF. In DNA form, the CDR3 reads TGTGCCAGCACAAGGACTAGCTCCGGGGAGCTGTTTTTT.

The gene calls are TRBV3-1 (or the pseudogene TRBV3-2) and TRBJ2-2; unclear D gene. This CDR3 comprises 14 residues. Germline V gene lookup returns CDR1 LGHDT and CDR2 YNNKEL (reference sequence). Trimming removed 2 bases from V and 8 bases from J, with 12 bases in between. In DNA, the CDR3 is TGTGCCAGCAGCCAACGCGACTGGGTGGGGGAGCTGTTTTTT. Protein sequence: CASSQRDWVGELFF.

This chain links TRBV5-6 with TRBJ2-1, with 7 positions matching TRBD2. This CDR3 has 14 residues. The V gene end was trimmed by 2 bases and the J gene end by 12 bases; junction bases not matched to a gene: 11. Germline lookup yields CDR1 SGHDT and CDR2 YYEEEE. In DNA, the CDR3 is TGTGCCAGCAGCTTACCGGGAGGTTGGGAATCGCAGTTCTTC. Protein: CASSLPGGWESQFF.

This chain joins TRBV6-5 and TRBJ1-6, with 9 bases identical to TRBD1. The CDR3 has 15 amino acids. J gave up 10 bases and V 3 bases, and 7 bases lay outside the gene matches. Germline CDR1 is MNHEY and CDR2 is SVGAGI. CDR3 in amino acids: CASSYGGQGLSPLHF. The CDR3 DNA reads as TGTGCCAGCAGTTATGGGGGACAGGGTTTATCACCCCTCCACTTT.

The chain has TRBV6-2 or TRBV6-3 and TRBJ2-1, with 8 bases fitting TRBD2. Germline CDR1 reads MNHEY; CDR2 reads SVGEGT. This CDR3 has 15 amino acids. V lost 5 bases, J lost 0 bases, and 3 bases stayed unmatched. The CDR3 nucleotides read TGTGCCAGCAGTCTGAGCGGGAGCTCCTACAATGAGCAGTTCTTC. Translation gives CASSLSGSSYNEQFF.

The chain couples TRBV9 to TRBJ2-2; 8 bases align to TRBD2. The CDR3 loop spans 17 amino acids. With V trimmed by 1 base and J by 5 bases, 10 bases remained unmatched. Germline loops: CDR1 SGDLS, CDR2 YYNGEE. CDR3 sequence reads: CASSVSTSGSWTGELFF. The CDR3 region has the DNA TGTGCCAGCAGCGTATCAACGAGCGGGAGTTGGACCGGGGAGCTGTTTTTT.

J is TRBJ1-1 and V is TRBV18; a weak D match, TRBD1 (6 bases). This CDR3 comprises 13 residues. Trimming removed 5 bases at V and 1 base at J, with 8 bases between. Germline values: CDR1 KGHSH, CDR2 LQKENI. The CDR3 DNA follows: TGTGCCAGCTCAGTGGACAGGAACACTGAAGCTTTCTTT. This sequence encodes CASSVDRNTEAFF. Filled out from reference TRBV18 and TRBJ1-1, the complete variable domain reads NAGVMQNPRHLVRRRGQEARLRCSPMKGHSHVYWYRQLPEEGLKFMVYLQKENIIDESGMPKERFSAEFPKEGPSILRIQQVVRGDSAAYFCASSVDRNTEAFFGQGTRLTVV.

V usage is TRBV5-4 and J usage is TRBJ2-2, with 8 positions matching TRBD1. Losses at the gene ends were 1 base for V and 4 bases for J; bases not matched to a gene: 6. Per germline, CDR1 SGHNT and CDR2 YYREEE (reference sequence). The length of the CDR3 is 16 residues. The CDR3 DNA reads as TGTGCCAGCAGCTTGTTCGCGACAGGGGCCACCGGGGAGCTGTTTTTT. It codes for CASSLFATGATGELFF.

The V call is TRBV6-1, the J call TRBJ1-4; D gene uncertain. The length of the CDR3 is 16 residues. CDR1 is MNHNS, CDR2 SASEGT, per germline. Trimming left V 4 bases short and J 3 bases short, with 15 bases between. The CDR3 is CASSGISPRANEKLFF. CDR3 nucleotides: TGTGCCAGCAGTGGTATCAGCCCTAGAGCTAATGAAAAACTGTTTTTT.

This chain uses TRBV6-4 with TRBJ2-3; 7 nucleotides align to TRBD1. After removal of 0 bases from V and 9 bases from J, the junction contained 6 bases not matched to a gene. CDR3 length: 14 amino acids. CDR1 MRHNA and CDR2 SNTAGT come from the germline V gene. In DNA, the CDR3 is TGTGCCAGCAGTGACTCGTACAGGGGAAAAACGCAGTATTTT. Protein: CASSDSYRGKTQYF.

This chain joins TRBV21-1 and TRBJ1-2. TRBV21-1 is a pseudogene. The CDR3 runs to 16 residues. CDR3 sequence: CASSNENRSSGYGYTF. CDR3 DNA sequence: TGTGCCAGCAGCAATGAAAATCGAAGCAGCGGCTATGGCTACACCTTC.

The chain couples TRBV4-1 to TRBJ1-2, with unresolved D. CDR1 is MGHRA and CDR2 is YSYEKL in the germline V gene. CDR3 size: 13 residues. The V end lost 1 base, the J end lost 6 bases, and 9 bases lay between the germline ends. The CDR3 bases are TGCGCCAGCAGCCAAGGGTTTCGGGATGGCTACACCTTC. The encoded protein is CASSQGFRDGYTF.

V and J are TRBV18 and TRBJ1-4, with 10 bases matching TRBD1. The CDR3 totals 14 residues. The germline gives CDR1 KGHSH, CDR2 LQKENI. After removal of 3 bases from V and 8 bases from J, the junction contained 3 bases not matched to a gene. CDR3 nucleotides: TGTGCCAGCTCACCCCGGGACAGGGGAGAAAAACTGTTTTTT. Its protein product is CASSPRDRGEKLFF.

The chain carries TRBV12-3 or TRBV12-4 and TRBJ1-3; the D is unclear. V lost 3 bases, J lost 3 bases, and 3 bases lay in between. This CDR3 is built from 12 residues. The CDR3 here is CASSFVGNTIYF. The CDR3 region has the DNA TGTGCCAGCAGTTTCGTTGGAAACACCATATATTTT.

The chain recombines TRBV29-1 with TRBJ2-3, with D possibly being TRBD2 (5 bases). Germline lookup yields CDR1 SQVTM and CDR2 ANQGSEA. The CDR3 totals 14 residues. V was trimmed by 4 bases and J by 2 bases, leaving 13 bases between them. The CDR3 sequence: CSVGSRVNTDTQYF. The CDR3 nucleotides are TGCAGCGTTGGTTCGAGGGTTAACACAGATACGCAGTATTTT.

This clone was found once. The chain carries TRBV5-1 and TRBJ2-1; D may be TRBD1 (6 bases). The germline gives CDR1 SGHRS, CDR2 YFSETQ. The germline V and J ends were trimmed by 2 bases and 7 bases, with 16 bases remaining between them. CDR3 length equals 15 residues. CDR3 in amino acids: CASSFDRHGGNEQFF. CDR3 coding DNA: TGCGCCAGCAGCTTTGACAGGCACGGTGGGAATGAGCAGTTCTTC.

The chain uses TRBV4-2 and TRBJ2-3; 8 bases agree with TRBD2. CDR3 length: 16 residues. The V and J ends lost 1 base and 3 bases, in that order; junction bases with no gene match: 6. Germline V gives CDR1 LGHNA, CDR2 YNFKEQ. In DNA form, the CDR3 reads TGTGCCAGCAGCCAAGGGGACGGGAGGGTAACAGATACGCAGTATTTT. Amino acids: CASSQGDGRVTDTQYF.

The DNA of the CDR3 is TGTGCCTGGAGTAGAAGTCGGGGAAGCTCCTACAATGAGCAGTTCTTC. Translated, it gives CAWSRSRGSSYNEQFF. The V and J genes are TRBV30 and TRBJ2-1; perhaps TRBD2 as D (5 bases). The V gene lost 2 bases and the J gene lost 0 bases, with 14 bases spanning the gap. CDR1 GTSNPN and CDR2 SVGIG come from the germline V gene (reference sequence). This CDR3 has 16 residues. Together with reference TRBV30 and TRBJ2-1, the CDR3 gives the full variable domain: SQTIHQWPATLVQPVGSPLSLECTVEGTSNPNLYWYRQAAGRGLQLLFYSVGIGQISSEVPQNLSASRPQDRQFILSSKKLLLSDSGFYLCAWSRSRGSSYNEQFFGPGTRLTVL.